The rows below give T cell receptor beta chains drawn from one sample of a study of blood T cells in healthy people across ages. TCRdb passed the 5' RACE reads through MiXCR, listing each CDR3 protein once. This table holds 1.5 million to 2 million distinct CDR3 sequences, roughly 27% found once. The specimen sequenced was blood. The receptor source for this set is a young woman in good health. Both conserved end residues are part of each CDR3. D genes are given only for firm matches. Clone sizes are given selectively: once, few, many, or a class where the clone is expanded.

abundance	v_gene	d_gene	j_gene	CDR3aa	CDR3nt
many	TRBV25-1	TRBD2	TRBJ2-1	CASSLLAGEGNEQFF	TGTGCCAGCAGTTTACTAGCGGGAGAAGGGAATGAGCAGTTCTTC
few	TRBV20-1	TRBD2	TRBJ2-1	CSASPWTSGPLSYNEQFF	TGCAGTGCTAGTCCCTGGACTAGCGGGCCCCTTTCCTACAATGAGCAGTTCTTC
-	TRBV9	TRBD2	TRBJ2-5	CASSVGGGGLETQYF	TGTGCCAGCAGCGTAGGGGGCGGGGGGCTTGAGACCCAGTACTTC
few	TRBV28	TRBD2	TRBJ2-7	CASRTSGSLYEQYF	TGTGCCAGCAGAACGAGCGGGAGTCTCTACGAGCAGTACTTC
-	TRBV24-1	-	TRBJ2-7	CATSSWTVEQYF	TGTGCCACCAGTTCCTGGACTGTCGAGCAGTACTTC
few	TRBV4-1	-	TRBJ1-2	CASSQPGTRGYTF	TGCGCCAGCAGCCAGCCAGGTACTCGGGGCTACACCTTC
-	TRBV6-6	-	TRBJ2-3	CASKRGGADTDTQYF	TGTGCCAGCAAACGAGGCGGCGCGGACACAGATACGCAGTATTTT
few	TRBV20-1	TRBD1	TRBJ1-2	CSARPGQAIYGYTF	TGCAGTGCTAGACCGGGACAGGCGATCTATGGCTACACCTTC
few	TRBV12-3/TRBV12-4	TRBD1	TRBJ1-5	CASSPRDRELQPQHF	TGTGCCAGCAGCCCCAGGGACAGGGAGCTGCAGCCCCAGCATTTT
few	TRBV10-2	-	TRBJ2-5	CASSEHEGERETQYF	TGCGCCAGCAGTGAGCACGAAGGGGAGCGGGAGACCCAGTACTTC
-	TRBV5-1	TRBD2	TRBJ2-4	CASSLEAVGASGGSQDIQYF	TGCGCCAGCAGCTTGGAGGCGGTTGGGGCTAGCGGGGGGTCACAGGACATTCAGTACTTC
many	TRBV10-2	-	TRBJ2-6	CASSELESGANVLTF	TGCGCCAGCAGTGAGTTGGAGTCTGGGGCCAACGTCCTGACTTTC
many	TRBV7-2	-	TRBJ2-5	CASSEGWRGIQETQYF	TGTGCCAGCAGCGAAGGGTGGAGGGGGATCCAAGAGACCCAGTACTTC
-	TRBV2	-	TRBJ2-1	CASRDLKNNEQFF	TGTGCCAGCAGAGACTTAAAGAACAATGAGCAGTTCTTC
few	TRBV11-2	-	TRBJ2-3	CASSPQGLRTDTQYF	TGTGCCAGCAGCCCGCAGGGCCTACGCACAGATACGCAGTATTTT
few	TRBV12-3/TRBV12-4	-	TRBJ2-7	CASSWTLYEQYF	TGTGCCAGCAGTTGGACCCTCTACGAGCAGTACTTC
-	TRBV7-9	TRBD1	TRBJ1-1	CASSTRDRGFTEAFF	TGTGCCAGCAGCACCCGGGACAGGGGATTCACTGAAGCTTTCTTT
-	TRBV29-1	TRBD1	TRBJ2-4	CNSRDRYKQYF	TGCAACTCACGGGACAGGTACAAGCAGTACTTC
many	TRBV6-5	-	TRBJ2-4	CASSYRAGDIQYF	TGTGCCAGCAGTTACAGGGCTGGGGACATTCAGTACTTC
-	TRBV11-1	-	TRBJ2-3	CVSSDTGDTQYF	TGTGTCAGCAGCGATACAGGGGATACGCAGTATTTT
few	TRBV9	-	TRBJ2-7	CASSGRDLDYEQYF	TGTGCCAGCAGCGGCCGGGACTTGGACTACGAGCAGTACTTC
many	TRBV5-4	-	TRBJ2-3	CASSNRQATDTQYF	TGTGCCAGCAGCAACCGACAGGCCACAGATACGCAGTATTTT
few	TRBV19	TRBD1	TRBJ1-2	CASSLLDRGHSGYTF	TGTGCCAGTAGTCTCCTCGACAGGGGGCACAGTGGCTACACCTTC
-	TRBV2	TRBD2	TRBJ2-5	CASRRTGLAKETQYF	TGTGCCAGCAGAAGGACCGGACTAGCGAAAGAGACCCAGTACTTC
-	TRBV12-3/TRBV12-4	TRBD1	TRBJ1-3	CASSFSTGAGNTIYF	TGTGCCAGCAGTTTTTCCACAGGGGCTGGAAACACCATATATTTT
-	TRBV27	TRBD2	TRBJ2-3	CASSLSGIVTDTQYF	TGTGCCAGCAGTTTGAGCGGGATCGTCACAGATACGCAGTATTTT
-	TRBV6-1	-	TRBJ2-5	CASSEGPSGGTQYF	TGTGCCAGCAGTGAAGGGCCGAGTGGGGGGACCCAGTACTTC
-	TRBV28	-	TRBJ2-3	CASSGGQRDTQYF	TGTGCCAGCAGTGGGGGACAAAGGGATACGCAGTATTTT
-	TRBV3-1	TRBD2	TRBJ2-4	CASSRFFDKASGIYIQYF	TGTGCCAGCAGTCGCTTTTTTGATAAGGCTAGCGGGATATACATTCAGTACTTC
-	TRBV6-1	-	TRBJ1-5	CASSEPRQPQHF	TGTGCCAGCAGTGAACCGCGCCAGCCCCAGCATTTT
many	TRBV6-5	-	TRBJ2-5	CASAPARGGGETQYF	TGTGCCAGCGCACCCGCGAGGGGGGGAGGGGAGACCCAGTACTTC